This is a list of T cell receptor beta chains from one sample in a study of early stage breast cancer tumors. Method: immunoSEQ multiplex PCR; TCRdb's copy keeps in-frame clones and lacks some. The sample has about 31,000 clones, roughly 77% seen once. The sequenced sample was breast tumor tissue. Source of these receptors: a person in their thirties with breast cancer. Both conserved end residues are trimmed from each CDR3. The order of the fields is J gene, V gene, CDR3 protein.

j_gene: TRBJ2-1; v_gene: TRBV10-3; CDR3aa: AISLRTRSNEQF
j_gene: TRBJ1-5; v_gene: TRBV2; CDR3aa: ASSATGLGLGRHQPQH
j_gene: TRBJ2-5; v_gene: TRBV11-1; CDR3aa: ASSRTKAGETQY
j_gene: TRBJ2-1; v_gene: TRBV4-2; CDR3aa: ASSRGGYNEQF
j_gene: TRBJ2-7; v_gene: TRBV7-6; CDR3aa: ASTPGGGYEQY
j_gene: TRBJ2-7; v_gene: TRBV5-4; CDR3aa: ASSLGTYEQY
j_gene: TRBJ2-1; v_gene: TRBV19; CDR3aa: ASSIRTGVSYNEQF
j_gene: TRBJ2-5; v_gene: TRBV5-5; CDR3aa: ASSLVPGETQY
j_gene: TRBJ2-1; v_gene: TRBV29-1; CDR3aa: STGDRRRYNEQF
j_gene: TRBJ1-3; v_gene: TRBV11-2; CDR3aa: ASSLDYSGNTIY
j_gene: TRBJ2-5; v_gene: TRBV5-1; CDR3aa: ASSLGGGRAGETQY
j_gene: TRBJ2-5; v_gene: TRBV29-1; CDR3aa: SVEDRETQY
j_gene: TRBJ2-7; v_gene: TRBV4-3; CDR3aa: ASSWAGLSEQY
j_gene: TRBJ1-2; v_gene: TRBV7-2; CDR3aa: ASSNRGGDGYT
j_gene: TRBJ2-3; v_gene: TRBV4-1; CDR3aa: ASSLYPTSGRADTQY
j_gene: TRBJ2-7; v_gene: TRBV11-2; CDR3aa: ASSHGQATSYEQY
j_gene: TRBJ2-1; v_gene: TRBV5-4; CDR3aa: ASSLGLGGNEQF
j_gene: TRBJ1-2; v_gene: TRBV7-9; CDR3aa: ASSLAGWDGYT
j_gene: TRBJ1-2; v_gene: TRBV19; CDR3aa: ASSIQDYGYT
j_gene: TRBJ1-2; v_gene: TRBV7-3; CDR3aa: ASSLNPGEALVYGYT
j_gene: TRBJ1-2; v_gene: TRBV19; CDR3aa: ASSQDRVTFSNYGYT
j_gene: TRBJ1-1; v_gene: TRBV18; CDR3aa: ASSQSGQGNTEAF
j_gene: TRBJ2-1; v_gene: TRBV5-6; CDR3aa: ASSLILAGGNEQF
j_gene: TRBJ2-3; v_gene: TRBV15; CDR3aa: ATSREGAYTQY
j_gene: TRBJ1-1; v_gene: TRBV28; CDR3aa: ASRLSRVNTEAF
j_gene: TRBJ2-1; v_gene: TRBV6-4; CDR3aa: ASSLLAGSYNEQF
j_gene: TRBJ2-2; v_gene: TRBV9; CDR3aa: ASSIRADNTGELF
j_gene: TRBJ1-2; v_gene: TRBV27; CDR3aa: ASSPRSGTDYGYT
j_gene: TRBJ2-7; v_gene: TRBV7-9; CDR3aa: ASKPLSSYEQY
j_gene: TRBJ1-3; v_gene: TRBV7-9; CDR3aa: AGAGGTWSSGNTIY
j_gene: TRBJ2-1; v_gene: TRBV18; CDR3aa: ASSELAGSSYNEQF
j_gene: TRBJ1-3; v_gene: TRBV4-3; CDR3aa: ASSQVGAGTIY
j_gene: TRBJ1-2; v_gene: TRBV23-1; CDR3aa: ASSQPFLGSLNYGYT
j_gene: TRBJ2-5; v_gene: TRBV4-1; CDR3aa: ASSLTSGSETQY
j_gene: TRBJ1-5; v_gene: TRBV29-1; CDR3aa: SVSTQGADQPQH
j_gene: TRBJ1-1; v_gene: TRBV6-1; CDR3aa: ASSLRALNTEAF
j_gene: TRBJ2-5; v_gene: TRBV27; CDR3aa: ASISGSGETQY
j_gene: TRBJ2-3; v_gene: TRBV15; CDR3aa: ATSRDGGASTDTQY